One TCR beta chain is described in this entry. These data come from a study of control samples from healthy donors and cancer patients. Produced via immunoSEQ multiplex PCR; TCRdb's table is partial and in-frame only. The sample holds roughly 160,000 clones; roughly 94% are singletons and the top ten take 14%. This CDR3 region has 13 residues. Germline values: CDR1 MNHEY, CDR2 SMNVEV (reference sequence). The V end lost 5 bases, the J end lost 6 bases, and 13 bases lay between the germline ends. The source material was PBMCs. This sequence was found in a man in his 60s with colorectal cancer. The chain links TRBV27 to TRBJ1-2; D not certain. CDR3 sequence (DNA): TGTGCCAGCAGTCGCCACATCAGTCATGGCTACACCTTC. This codes for CASSRHISHGYTF.